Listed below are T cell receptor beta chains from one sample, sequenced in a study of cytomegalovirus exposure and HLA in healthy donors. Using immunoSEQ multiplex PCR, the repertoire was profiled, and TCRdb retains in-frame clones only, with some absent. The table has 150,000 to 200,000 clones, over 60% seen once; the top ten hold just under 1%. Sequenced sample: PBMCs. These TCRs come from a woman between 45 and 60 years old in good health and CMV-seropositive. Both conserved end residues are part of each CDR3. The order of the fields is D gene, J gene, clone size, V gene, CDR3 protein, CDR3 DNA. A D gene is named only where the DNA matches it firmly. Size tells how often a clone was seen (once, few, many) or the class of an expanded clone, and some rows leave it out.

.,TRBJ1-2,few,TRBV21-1,CASIEQGTSSYGYTF,TGTGCCAGCATAGAACAGGGTACCTCCAGCTATGGCTACACCTTC
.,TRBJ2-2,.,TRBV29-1,CSVQGSDGELFF,TGCAGCGTTCAGGGATCGGACGGGGAGCTGTTTTTT
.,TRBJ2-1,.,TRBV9,CASSVDPSSYNEQFF,TGTGCCAGCAGCGTAGACCCGAGCTCCTACAATGAGCAGTTCTTC
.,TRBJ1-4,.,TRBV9,CASSGGLGREKLFF,TGTGCCAGCAGCGGAGGACTGGGCAGGGAAAAACTGTTTTTT
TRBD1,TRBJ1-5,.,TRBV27,CASSPRTGGSNQPQHF,TGTGCCAGCAGCCCAAGGACAGGGGGTAGCAATCAGCCCCAGCATTTT
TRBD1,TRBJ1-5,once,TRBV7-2,CASSIDRAGGQPQHF,TGTGCCAGCAGCATCGACAGGGCTGGGGGGCAGCCCCAGCATTTT
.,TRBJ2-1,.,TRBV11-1,CASSLIARGEQFF,TGTGCCAGCAGCTTAATAGCGCGGGGTGAGCAGTTCTTC
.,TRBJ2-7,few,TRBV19,CASSRGHSSTYEQYF,TGTGCCAGTAGTAGGGGACACTCGTCCACCTACGAGCAGTACTTC
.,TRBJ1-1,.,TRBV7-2,CASSLGWRPNTEAFF,TGTGCCAGCAGCTTAGGATGGCGGCCGAACACTGAAGCTTTCTTT
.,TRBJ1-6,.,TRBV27,CASSWDLNSPLHF,TGTGCCAGCAGTTGGGACTTAAATTCACCCCTCCACTTT
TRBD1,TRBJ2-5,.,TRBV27,CASSLYRQGVKETQYF,TGTGCCAGCAGTTTATATCGACAGGGAGTAAAGGAGACCCAGTACTTC
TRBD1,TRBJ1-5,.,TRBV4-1,CASSQPGTGGWPQHF,TGCGCCAGCAGCCAACCCGGGACAGGTGGTTGGCCCCAGCATTTT
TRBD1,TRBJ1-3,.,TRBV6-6,CASSQGQGGTGNTIYF,TGTGCCAGCAGTCAGGGACAGGGTGGTACTGGAAACACCATATATTTT
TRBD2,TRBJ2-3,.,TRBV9,CASSVETSGVMSTDTQYF,TGTGCCAGCAGCGTAGAGACTAGCGGGGTTATGAGCACAGATACGCAGTATTTT
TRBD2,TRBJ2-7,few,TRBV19,CASSPGTSQRAYEQYF,TGTGCCAGTAGCCCCGGGACTAGCCAACGAGCCTACGAGCAGTACTTC
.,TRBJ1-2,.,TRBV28,CASRYQGAQLYGYTF,TGTGCCAGCAGGTATCAGGGTGCCCAACTGTATGGCTACACCTTC
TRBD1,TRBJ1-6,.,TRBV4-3,CASSQVRTGNSPLHF,TGCGCCAGCAGCCAAGTCCGGACAGGGAATTCACCCCTCCACTTT
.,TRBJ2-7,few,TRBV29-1,CSVASFRAYEQYF,TGCAGCGTCGCTAGCTTTCGTGCCTACGAGCAGTACTTC
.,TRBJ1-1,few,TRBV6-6,CASTKMNTEAFF,TGTGCCAGCACTAAAATGAACACTGAAGCTTTCTTT
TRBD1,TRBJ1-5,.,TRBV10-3,CAISKTGGVANQPQHF,TGTGCCATCAGCAAGACAGGGGGGGTTGCCAATCAGCCCCAGCATTTT
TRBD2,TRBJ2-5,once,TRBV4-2,CASSQEGAGGGETQYF,TGTGCCAGCAGCCAAGAAGGGGCGGGAGGAGGGGAGACCCAGTACTTC
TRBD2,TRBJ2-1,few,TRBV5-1,CASSPAERGGYNEQFF,TGCGCCAGCAGCCCTGCGGAGCGGGGGGGCTACAATGAGCAGTTCTTC
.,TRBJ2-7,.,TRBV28,CASSLGGAKSYEQYF,TGTGCCAGCAGTTTAGGGGGGGCGAAGTCCTACGAGCAGTACTTC
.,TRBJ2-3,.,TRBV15,CATSRDRGPGTQYF,TGTGCCACCAGCAGAGATCGCGGGCCGGGTACGCAGTATTTT
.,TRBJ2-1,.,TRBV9,CASSVDQGSSYNEQFF,TGTGCCAGCAGCGTAGATCAGGGTAGCTCCTACAATGAGCAGTTCTTC
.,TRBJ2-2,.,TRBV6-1,CASSESLGGVAGELFF,TGTGCCAGCAGTGAATCGCTAGGAGGGGTGGCCGGGGAGCTGTTTTTT
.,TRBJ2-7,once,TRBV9,CASSVASVPSYEQYF,TGTGCCAGCAGCGTAGCTTCGGTCCCCTCCTACGAGCAGTACTTC
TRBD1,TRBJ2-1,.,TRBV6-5,CASSYREQGAYEQFF,TGTGCCAGCAGTTATCGTGAACAGGGGGCGTATGAGCAGTTCTTC
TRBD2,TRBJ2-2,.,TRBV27,CASSLASGGIGELFF,TGTGCCAGCAGTTTGGCCAGCGGGGGGATCGGGGAGCTGTTTTTT
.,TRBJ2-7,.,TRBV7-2,CASSPRIQGYGYEQYF,TGTGCCAGCAGCCCTCGCATACAGGGATATGGGTACGAGCAGTACTTC
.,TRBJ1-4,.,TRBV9,CASSALPGQQFEKLFF,TGTGCCAGCAGCGCCTTACCCGGACAGCAGTTTGAAAAACTGTTTTTT
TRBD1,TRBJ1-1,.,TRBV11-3,CASSSGPGQEAFF,TGTGCCAGCAGCTCCGGACCGGGACAGGAGGCTTTCTTT
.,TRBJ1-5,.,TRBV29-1,CSVQGGGDQPQHF,TGCAGCGTCCAAGGGGGGGGAGATCAGCCCCAGCATTTT
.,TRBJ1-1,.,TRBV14,CASSQDFMREIEAFF,TGTGCCAGCAGCCAAGACTTTATGCGAGAGATCGAAGCTTTCTTT
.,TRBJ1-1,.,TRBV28,CASSKMGGGTEAFF,TGTGCCAGCAGTAAAATGGGGGGAGGAACTGAAGCTTTCTTT
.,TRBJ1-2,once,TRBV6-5,CASSYSRTGFNYTF,TGTGCCAGCAGTTACTCCCGAACAGGGTTTAACTACACCTTC
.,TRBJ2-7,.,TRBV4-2,CASSQERSGSREQYF,TGTGCCAGCAGCCAGGAGCGGAGCGGCAGCAGGGAGCAGTACTTC
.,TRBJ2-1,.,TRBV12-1,CASSLSGSTEQFF,TGTGCCAGCAGCCTTAGCGGGAGCACTGAGCAGTTCTTC
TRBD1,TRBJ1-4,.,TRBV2,CASSDQGANEKLFF,TGTGCCAGCAGTGATCAGGGGGCTAATGAAAAACTGTTTTTT
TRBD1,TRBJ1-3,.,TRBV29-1,CSVTGGDSGNTIYF,TGCAGCGTGACAGGGGGCGACTCTGGAAACACCATATATTTT